One sample yielded the 25 T cell receptor beta chains listed below, sequenced in a study of T cell responses to AZD1222 COVID-19 vaccine. Clones were sequenced by immunoSEQ multiplex PCR, and TCRdb holds only the in-frame ones, with some missing. The sample has about 130,000 clones, 92% seen once. Sequenced material: peripheral blood, taken on day 0 of AZD1222 vaccination. The receptors come from an adult in good health.

The J gene is TRBJ1-1, the V gene TRBV30; D remains ambiguous. The CDR3 totals 12 residues. The germline CDR1 and CDR2 sequences are GTSNPN and SVGIG (reference sequence). Trimming left V 5 bases short and J 1 base short, with 8 bases between. CDR3 bases: TGTGCCTGGGTCGGTCCGAACACTGAAGCTTTCTTT. Its translation is CAWVGPNTEAFF.

The chain couples TRBV27 to TRBJ1-5; TRBD1 matches 10 bases. Germline V gene sequence: CDR1 MNHEY, CDR2 SMNVEV (reference sequence). The V and J ends lost 3 bases and 16 bases, in that order; junction bases with no gene match: 12. The CDR3 contains 14 residues. The CDR3 reads CASSFGQGGQFHHF. The CDR3 DNA sequence: TGTGCCAGCAGTTTCGGACAGGGGGGTCAATTTCACCATTTT.

The chain couples TRBV7-6 to TRBJ1-3; D ambiguous. This CDR3 has 15 residues. Trimming pared 1 base from V and 8 bases from J, leaving 15 bases between. CDR1 SGHVS and CDR2 FNYEAQ come from the germline V gene. CDR3 region: CASSLVFPPRDTIYF. CDR3 DNA: TGTGCCAGCAGCTTAGTTTTTCCGCCTCGGGACACCATATATTTT. The variable domain in full, with the rest retrieved from reference TRBV7-6 and TRBJ1-3, is GAGVSQSPRYKVTKRGQDVALRCDPISGHVSLYWYRQALGQGPEFLTYFNYEAQQDKSGLPNDRFSAERPEGSISTLTIQRTEQRDSAMYRCASSLVFPPRDTIYFGEGSWLTVV.

The J gene is TRBJ2-7, the V gene TRBV27; 14 positions match TRBD2. The CDR3 extends over 14 amino acids. CDR1 and CDR2 from the germline V gene are MNHEY and SMNVEV (reference sequence). J was trimmed by 5 bases and V by 5 bases; bases with no gene match: 2. The CDR3 nucleotides read TGTGCCAGCAGTGCGGGACTAGCGGGAGACGAGCAGTACTTC. Translation: CASSAGLAGDEQYF.

This chain links TRBV11-2 with TRBJ2-1, with no clear D. The germline V and J ends were trimmed by 5 bases and 10 bases, with 21 bases remaining between them. Per germline, CDR1 SGHAT and CDR2 FQNNGV. This CDR3 spans 15 amino acids. This chain's CDR3 is CASSARGRPRGEQFF. The DNA for the CDR3 is TGTGCCAGCAGCGCGCGTGGCCGTCCGAGAGGAGAGCAGTTCTTC.

The rearrangement uses TRBV3-1 (or the pseudogene TRBV3-2) and TRBJ2-7, with 9 bases identical to TRBD2. With V trimmed by 8 bases and J by 2 bases, 25 bases remained unmatched. Germline loops: CDR1 LGHDT, CDR2 YNNKEL (reference sequence). CDR3 length: 20 residues. For the CDR3, the DNA is TGTGCCAGCCGGGGAAGCACCGGGACTAGCACTACTAGGCGGGCCTACGAGCAGTACTTC. Its translation: CASRGSTGTSTTRRAYEQYF.

V and J are TRBV15 and TRBJ1-2, with D perhaps TRBD1 (5 bases). CDR3 length: 15 amino acids. Germline V gives CDR1 LNHNV, CDR2 YYDKDF (reference sequence). The germline V and J ends were trimmed by 0 bases and 0 bases, with 8 bases remaining between them. The CDR3 sequence is CATSRDWGPNYGYTF. The DNA for the CDR3 is TGTGCCACCAGCAGAGATTGGGGCCCTAACTATGGCTACACCTTC.

This clone was seen once. This chain connects TRBV12-3 or TRBV12-4 to TRBJ1-2, with D hard to call. V lost 0 bases and J lost 8, with 4 bases in between. This CDR3 has 11 residues. CDR3 nucleotides: TGTGCCAGCAGTTTAGCTGGAGGCTACACCTTC. This gives the protein CASSLAGGYTF.

The rearrangement joins TRBV7-2 to TRBJ1-2; D not resolved. V was cut by 6 bases and J by 4 bases, with 18 bases left in between. The CDR3 is 15 amino acids. The V gene's germline CDR1 is SGHTA and CDR2 FQGNSA. Here the CDR3 reads CASSHRWGQAYGYTF. Written as DNA, the CDR3 is TGTGCCAGCAGTCATAGGTGGGGTCAGGCCTATGGCTACACCTTC.

This clone was seen once. This chain links TRBV6-4 with TRBJ1-6; 7 bases agree with TRBD1. Losses at the gene ends were 6 bases for V and 9 bases for J; bases not matched to a gene: 8. The CDR3 loop spans 14 amino acids. Germline CDR1 and CDR2: MRHNA and SNTAGT. This chain's CDR3 is CASRETGVGSPLHF. The CDR3 region has the DNA TGTGCCAGCAGGGAAACAGGGGTCGGTTCACCCCTCCACTTT.

V is TRBV6-5 and J is TRBJ1-6; the D is unclear. The CDR3 extends over 14 amino acids. Trimming pared 2 bases from V and 8 bases from J, leaving 10 bases between. Germline CDR1 and CDR2: MNHEY and SVGAGI. The CDR3 reads CASSYGGGYSPLHF. DNA of the CDR3: TGTGCCAGCAGTTACGGCGGAGGATATTCACCCCTCCACTTT.

The rearrangement links TRBV9 to TRBJ1-1; no reliable D call. Germline CDR1 reads SGDLS; CDR2 reads YYNGEE. The CDR3 totals 11 residues. Trimming stripped 3 bases from V and 4 bases from J, with 4 bases between. CDR3 residues: CASSARTEAFF. In DNA, the CDR3 is TGTGCCAGCAGCGCCCGCACTGAAGCTTTCTTT.

The chain carries TRBV5-1 and TRBJ2-1; D possibly matches TRBD1 or TRBD2 (5 bases each). The germline CDR1 and CDR2 sequences are SGHRS and YFSETQ. V gave up 0 bases and J gave up 5 bases, with 15 bases separating them. The CDR3 extends over 16 amino acids. CDR3 in amino acids: CASSLAGTQTNNEQFF. The CDR3, as DNA: TGCGCCAGCAGCTTGGCCGGGACCCAAACTAACAATGAGCAGTTCTTC.

The chain links TRBV5-1 to TRBJ2-7, with 12 bases that match TRBD2. Per germline, CDR1 SGHRS and CDR2 YFSETQ. This CDR3 region has 15 residues. V dropped 4 bases and J dropped 3; count of bases not matched to a gene: 5. The DNA for the CDR3 is TGCGCCAGCAGCCTCGGGACTAGCGGGCGCTACGAGCAGTACTTC. Protein sequence: CASSLGTSGRYEQYF.

The rearrangement links TRBV19 to TRBJ2-7; either TRBD1 or TRBD2 may fit D (5 bases each). With 3 bases removed from V and 4 bases from J, the gap between germline ends came to 13 bases. Germline CDR1 and CDR2: LNHDA and SQIVND (reference sequence). CDR3 length: 14 residues. The CDR3, as DNA: TGTGCCAGTAGTATTGGGACCGCCGGGTACGAGCAGTACTTC. Translated, it gives CASSIGTAGYEQYF.

This clone was detected a few times. This chain connects TRBV9 to TRBJ2-3; 8 bases map to TRBD2. This CDR3 comprises 15 residues. V lost 1 base to trimming and J lost 5 bases; unmatched junction nucleotides: 6. In germline, CDR1 is SGDLS, CDR2 YYNGEE. DNA of the CDR3: TGTGCCAGCAGCGTAAGCGGGAGAGGGGGAGATACGCAGTATTTT. Encoded protein: CASSVSGRGGDTQYF.

The chain combines TRBV4-3 with TRBJ1-2; D unresolved. CDR1 and CDR2 (germline): LGHNA, YSLEER. CDR3 length equals 14 residues. Trimming cost V 0 bases and J 4 bases, with 9 bases left between them. The CDR3 sequence: CASSQDNPRYGYTF. In DNA, the CDR3 is TGCGCCAGCAGCCAAGATAATCCCCGCTATGGCTACACCTTC.

The chain combines TRBV2 with TRBJ1-4; 10 bases align to TRBD1. V shed 8 bases, J shed 8 bases, and the junction held 8 bases outside the gene matches. The germline V gene encodes CDR1 SNHLY and CDR2 FYNNEI. The CDR3 extends over 14 amino acids. The CDR3 spells CASRDRGGVEKLFF. In DNA form, the CDR3 reads TGTGCCAGCCGGGACAGGGGAGGTGTGGAAAAACTGTTTTTT.

The chain couples TRBV5-1 to TRBJ2-1, with D possibly being TRBD1 (5 bases). Germline values: CDR1 SGHRS, CDR2 YFSETQ. The CDR3 covers 15 residues. Trimming pared 2 bases from V and 15 bases from J, leaving 24 bases between. CDR3 residues: CASSFSDNPKLPLFF. The CDR3 DNA is TGCGCCAGCAGCTTTTCGGACAACCCGAAGTTGCCCCTGTTCTTC.

The chain carries TRBV28 and TRBJ1-6, with 7 bases identical to TRBD1. Unmatched junction bases numbered 15, after V lost 3 bases and J lost 10 bases. The CDR3 has 17 residues. CDR1 and CDR2 (germline): MDHEN, SYDVKM. The CDR3 protein is CASSLKYQGQRKSPLHF. The CDR3, as DNA: TGTGCCAGCAGTTTGAAATATCAGGGACAGAGGAAGTCACCCCTCCACTTT.

The CDR3 region is CASSLVSETGGLQYNSPLHF. The CDR3, as DNA: TGCGCCAGCAGCTTGGTATCTGAGACAGGGGGATTACAGTATAATTCACCCCTCCACTTT. The chain joins TRBV5-1 to TRBJ1-6; 9 bases line up with TRBD1. CDR1 and CDR2 (germline): SGHRS, YFSETQ. V lost 0 bases, J lost 4 bases, and 14 bases stayed unmatched. The length of the CDR3 is 20 residues.

This clone was detected many times. V is TRBV6-5 and J is TRBJ1-1; unclear D gene. Deletions cut 6 bases from V and 1 base from J, with 9 bases between. Germline values: CDR1 MNHEY, CDR2 SVGAGI. CDR3 length: 13 residues. This CDR3 reads CASSNRQNTEAFF. The DNA for the CDR3 is TGTGCCAGCAGCAACCGACAGAACACTGAAGCTTTCTTT.

This rearrangement joins TRBV6-5 to TRBJ2-7; D perhaps matches TRBD1 (5 bases). Germline CDR1 is MNHEY and CDR2 is SVGAGI. The CDR3 covers 15 residues. The V end lost 2 bases, the J end lost 1 base, and 12 bases lay between the germline ends. The CDR3 nucleotides read TGTGCCAGCAGTTACGGTGCGGCAGGGTCCTACGAGCAGTACTTC. It yields the protein CASSYGAAGSYEQYF.

The chain has TRBV11-1 and TRBJ1-4; 9 nucleotides line up with TRBD1. This CDR3 has 16 amino acids. The V gene end was trimmed by 8 bases and the J gene end by 2 bases; junction bases not matched to a gene: 9. Germline CDR1 SGHAT, CDR2 FQDESV (reference sequence). Here the CDR3 reads CASSPGQGLTNEKLFF. DNA of the CDR3: TGTGCCAGCTCTCCGGGACAGGGACTCACTAATGAAAAACTGTTTTTT.

The chain employs TRBV7-2 and TRBJ1-2; 7 positions match TRBD1. Trimming cost V 5 bases and J 5 bases; bases outside gene matches: 8. Germline loops: CDR1 SGHTA, CDR2 FQGNSA. The CDR3 covers 14 residues. The CDR3 reads CASSQQGVGYGYTF. CDR3 nucleotide sequence: TGTGCCAGCAGCCAGCAGGGGGTAGGGTATGGCTACACCTTC.